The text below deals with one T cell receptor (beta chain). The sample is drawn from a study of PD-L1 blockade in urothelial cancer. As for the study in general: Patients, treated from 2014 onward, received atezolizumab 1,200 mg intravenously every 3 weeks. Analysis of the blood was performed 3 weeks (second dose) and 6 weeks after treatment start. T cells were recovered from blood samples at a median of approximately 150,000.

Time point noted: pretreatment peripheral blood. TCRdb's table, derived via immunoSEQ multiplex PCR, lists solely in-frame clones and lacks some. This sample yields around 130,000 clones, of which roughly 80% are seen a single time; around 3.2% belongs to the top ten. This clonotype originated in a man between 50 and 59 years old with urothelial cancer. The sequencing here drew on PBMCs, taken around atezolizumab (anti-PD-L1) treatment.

The CDR3 DNA is TGTGCCAGCAGCCGGACAGGGGCTCCGAAAAACTATGGCTACACCTTC. Its protein is CASSRTGAPKNYGYTF. The J gene is TRBJ1-2, the V gene TRBV7-8; TRBD1 matches at 9 bases. The V gene's germline CDR1 is SGHVS and CDR2 FQNEAQ. The CDR3 runs 16 residues. With 5 bases clipped from V and 2 bases from J, the junction kept 9 bases outside the gene matches. Based on the CDR3 plus reference TRBV7-8 and TRBJ1-2, the full variable domain is GAGVSQSPRYKVAKRGQDVALRCDPISGHVSLFWYQQALGQGPEFLTYFQNEAQLDKSGLPSDRFFAERPEGSVSTLKIQRTQQEDSAVYLCASSRTGAPKNYGYTFGSGTRLTVV.